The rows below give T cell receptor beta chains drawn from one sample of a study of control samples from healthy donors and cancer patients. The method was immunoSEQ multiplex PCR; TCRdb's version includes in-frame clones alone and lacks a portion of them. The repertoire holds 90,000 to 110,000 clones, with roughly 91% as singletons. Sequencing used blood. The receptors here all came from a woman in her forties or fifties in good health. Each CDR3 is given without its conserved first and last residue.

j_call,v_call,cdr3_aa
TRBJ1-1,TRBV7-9,ASSEGEAF
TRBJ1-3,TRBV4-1,ASSQGGGGLGNTIY
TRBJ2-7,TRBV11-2,ASSLASGPSYEQY
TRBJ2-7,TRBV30,AWRDYYEQY
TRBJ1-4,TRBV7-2,ASSSETATNEKLF
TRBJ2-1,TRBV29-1,SVGYGGPYNEQF
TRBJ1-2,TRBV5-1,ASSLAQGGYGYT
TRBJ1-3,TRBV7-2,ASSPRGAGTSGNTIY
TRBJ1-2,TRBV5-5,ASSLGTGVGSNYGYT
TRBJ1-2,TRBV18,ASSPSAASNYGYT
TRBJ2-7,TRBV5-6,ASSLRQGYYDGYEQY
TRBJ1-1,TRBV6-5,ASSYFSNTEAF
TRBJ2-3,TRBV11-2,ASSTGDFLLDTQY
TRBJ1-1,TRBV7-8,ASAPAIKEAF
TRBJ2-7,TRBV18,ASSPGEGLEQY
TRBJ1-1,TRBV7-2,ASSSTPRSTNTEAF
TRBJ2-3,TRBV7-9,ASSFGGGTDTQY
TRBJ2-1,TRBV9,ASSVAGVSREQF
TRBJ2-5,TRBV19,ASSISGRGRWETQY
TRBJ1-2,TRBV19,ASSIGQPFYGYT
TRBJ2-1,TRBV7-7,ASSPRTSFSYNEQF
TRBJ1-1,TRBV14,ASSQDFGGEGAF
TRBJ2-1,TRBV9,ASSAGPNNEQF
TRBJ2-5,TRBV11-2,ASSPMELGETQY
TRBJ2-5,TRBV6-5,ASSPPQETQY
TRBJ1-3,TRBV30,AWRTGSGGNTIY
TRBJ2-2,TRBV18,ASSSRGGQGPRELF
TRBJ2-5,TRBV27,ASSFMATETQY
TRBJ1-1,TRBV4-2,ASVSGAGGGTEAF
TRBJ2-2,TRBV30,AWSGRGRELF
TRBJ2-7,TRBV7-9,ASSLRFGGSHTGEQY
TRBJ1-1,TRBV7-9,ASSPRNWDRGLNTEAF
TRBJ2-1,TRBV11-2,ASSHSSGNSYNEQF
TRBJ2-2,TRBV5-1,ASSLASGRENTGELF
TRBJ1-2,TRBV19,ASSIKGAPYGYT
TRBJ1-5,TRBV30,AWSVGGGQPQH
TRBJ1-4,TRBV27,ASSLDRATNEKLF
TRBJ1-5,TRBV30,AWSVWTGNGAQH
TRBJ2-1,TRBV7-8,ASSRLAGGYEQF
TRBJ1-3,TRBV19,ASGGQLLSGNTIY
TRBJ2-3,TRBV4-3,ASSHPSQGSGLTDTQY
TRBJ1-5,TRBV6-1,ASSEAGVPNQPQH
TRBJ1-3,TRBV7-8,ASSLERHRRNTIY
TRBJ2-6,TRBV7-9,ASSLPGANVLT
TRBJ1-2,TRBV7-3,ASSLGGGSNYGYT
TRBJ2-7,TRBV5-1,ASSLGTSGGESSYEQY
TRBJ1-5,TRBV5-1,ASSFYSGDQPQH
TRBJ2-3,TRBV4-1,ASSLSVASGITDTQY
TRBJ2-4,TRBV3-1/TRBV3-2,ASSQLIREGTKNIQY
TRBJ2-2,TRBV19,ASNRGATGELF
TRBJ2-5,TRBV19,ASSIDGLAGETYQETQY
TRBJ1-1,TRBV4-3,ASSQDLENTEAF
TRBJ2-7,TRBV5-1,ASSAMGGDEQY
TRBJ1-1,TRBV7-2,ASGSQQGLNTEAF